These T cell receptor beta chains were read from a single sample in a study of blood T cell repertoires in COVID-19. TCRdb's copy holds only in-frame clones and misses some; the assay was immunoSEQ multiplex PCR. The sample has 35,000 to 45,000 clones, 87% seen once. Input material: peripheral blood. The origin of the receptors is a man aged 55 to 70 with acute or convalescent COVID-19. The CDR3 runs from the conserved cysteine through the conserved F or W. Each record gives: CDR3 protein, CDR3 DNA, D gene, V gene, clone size, J gene, CDR3 length. The D gene is left open where the match is weak. Expanded clones get a size class; other rows say once, few or many, or leave the size out.

CDR3 protein: CASSISVYLSYNEQFF
CDR3 DNA: TGTGCCAGTAGTATATCAGTTTACCTCTCCTACAATGAGCAGTTCTTC
D gene: -
V gene: TRBV19
clone size: -
J gene: TRBJ2-1
CDR3 length: 16

CDR3 protein: CATSEGDRGHGYTF
CDR3 DNA: TGTGCCACCAGTGAAGGAGACAGGGGCCATGGCTACACCTTC
D gene: TRBD1
V gene: TRBV24-1
clone size: -
J gene: TRBJ1-2
CDR3 length: 14

CDR3 protein: CASRTGSPRKEQFF
CDR3 DNA: TGTGCCAGCAGGACAGGGAGCCCCCGCAAGGAGCAGTTCTTC
D gene: TRBD1
V gene: TRBV28
clone size: -
J gene: TRBJ2-1
CDR3 length: 14

CDR3 protein: CASSPRDFGNTEAFF
CDR3 DNA: TGTGCCAGCAGCCCTCGGGACTTCGGGAACACTGAAGCTTTCTTT
D gene: -
V gene: TRBV7-2
clone size: -
J gene: TRBJ1-1
CDR3 length: 15

CDR3 protein: CASKVTGTYEQYF
CDR3 DNA: TGTGCCAGCAAGGTGACAGGAACCTACGAGCAGTACTTC
D gene: -
V gene: TRBV2
clone size: -
J gene: TRBJ2-7
CDR3 length: 13

CDR3 protein: CATSDSGQGAATGELFF
CDR3 DNA: TGTGCCACCAGTGATTCCGGACAGGGGGCTGCGACCGGGGAGCTGTTTTTT
D gene: TRBD1
V gene: TRBV24-1
clone size: once
J gene: TRBJ2-2
CDR3 length: 17

CDR3 protein: CASNDGNQDEQFF
CDR3 DNA: TGTGCCAGCAACGACGGTAACCAGGATGAGCAGTTCTTC
D gene: -
V gene: TRBV6-5
clone size: once
J gene: TRBJ2-1
CDR3 length: 13

CDR3 protein: CASSRSGRWNEQFF
CDR3 DNA: TGCGCCAGCAGTCGTAGCGGGAGGTGGAATGAGCAGTTCTTC
D gene: TRBD2
V gene: TRBV10-1
clone size: -
J gene: TRBJ2-1
CDR3 length: 14

CDR3 protein: CASSHRLAGVNEQFF
CDR3 DNA: TGTGCCAGCAGCCACCGACTAGCGGGCGTCAATGAGCAGTTCTTC
D gene: TRBD2
V gene: TRBV11-3
clone size: -
J gene: TRBJ2-1
CDR3 length: 15

CDR3 protein: CASSSQGGKLFF
CDR3 DNA: TGTGCCAGCAGCTCTCAGGGGGGAAAACTGTTTTTT
D gene: TRBD1
V gene: TRBV11-2
clone size: once
J gene: TRBJ1-4
CDR3 length: 12

CDR3 protein: CAISGRGSGYEQFF
CDR3 DNA: TGTGCCATCAGTGGCCGTGGGAGTGGCTATGAGCAGTTCTTC
D gene: -
V gene: TRBV10-3
clone size: -
J gene: TRBJ2-1
CDR3 length: 14

CDR3 protein: CASSVETGDTGELFF
CDR3 DNA: TGCGCCAGCAGCGTAGAGACAGGGGATACCGGGGAGCTGTTTTTT
D gene: TRBD1
V gene: TRBV5-1
clone size: once
J gene: TRBJ2-2
CDR3 length: 15

CDR3 protein: CSAANYEQYF
CDR3 DNA: TGCAGTGCTGCGAACTACGAGCAGTACTTC
D gene: -
V gene: TRBV20-1
clone size: -
J gene: TRBJ2-7
CDR3 length: 10

CDR3 protein: CASSFVASQYNEQFF
CDR3 DNA: TGTGCCAGCAGCTTTGTAGCTTCACAATACAATGAGCAGTTCTTC
D gene: -
V gene: TRBV11-3
clone size: -
J gene: TRBJ2-1
CDR3 length: 15

CDR3 protein: CASSARGTLQETQYF
CDR3 DNA: TGTGCCAGCAGCGCCAGAGGGACACTCCAAGAGACCCAGTACTTC
D gene: -
V gene: TRBV7-2
clone size: -
J gene: TRBJ2-5
CDR3 length: 15

CDR3 protein: CATGRGVSVAEAFF
CDR3 DNA: TGTGCCACAGGACGGGGGGTTTCGGTTGCTGAAGCTTTCTTT
D gene: -
V gene: TRBV2
clone size: -
J gene: TRBJ1-1
CDR3 length: 14